The rows below give T cell receptor beta chains drawn from one sample of a study of cytomegalovirus exposure and HLA in healthy donors. Repertoires were generated with immunoSEQ multiplex PCR, while TCRdb's copy carries only in-frame clones and drops some. Counted here are roughly 100,000 clones, about 88% occurring once; the ten biggest clones make up 4%. Source material: PBMCs. These receptors came from a woman younger than 35 in good health and CMV-seropositive. Each CDR3 is given with its conserved first and last residue. A D gene is named only where the DNA matches it firmly. Some rows have no size entry. The others give once, few or many, or a class for an expanded clone.

abundance: -
j_gene: TRBJ2-3
d_gene: TRBD2
v_gene: TRBV6-4
CDR3nt: TGTGCCAGCAGTGACCTAGCGGGCCTTGGGCGAGATACGCAGTATTTT
CDR3aa: CASSDLAGLGRDTQYF

abundance: -
j_gene: TRBJ2-7
d_gene: -
v_gene: TRBV2
CDR3nt: TGTGCCAGCAGTGATGGGCAGGGAAAATACGAGCAGTACTTC
CDR3aa: CASSDGQGKYEQYF

abundance: -
j_gene: TRBJ2-1
d_gene: TRBD1
v_gene: TRBV19
CDR3nt: TGTGCCAGTAGTATCGGAGGGACAGGGGGCTACAATGAGCAGTTCTTC
CDR3aa: CASSIGGTGGYNEQFF

abundance: -
j_gene: TRBJ2-7
d_gene: -
v_gene: TRBV6-6
CDR3nt: TGTGCCAGCAGTTTCCCACGAGACGAGCAGTACTTC
CDR3aa: CASSFPRDEQYF

abundance: -
j_gene: TRBJ1-2
d_gene: -
v_gene: TRBV5-1
CDR3nt: TGCGCCAGCAGCGCCGCCGGGAGAGTTAACTATGGCTACACCTTC
CDR3aa: CASSAAGRVNYGYTF

abundance: -
j_gene: TRBJ1-2
d_gene: -
v_gene: TRBV5-6
CDR3nt: TGTGCCAGCAGCTTGGTGGAGGGTCAGGGTGGCTACACCTTC
CDR3aa: CASSLVEGQGGYTF

abundance: once
j_gene: TRBJ2-1
d_gene: -
v_gene: TRBV5-6
CDR3nt: TGTGCCAGCAGCTTTACTAGTGAGCAGTTCTTC
CDR3aa: CASSFTSEQFF

abundance: -
j_gene: TRBJ2-7
d_gene: -
v_gene: TRBV13
CDR3nt: TGTGCCAGCAGCTTAAATTGGGCAGGGACCTACGAGCAGTACTTC
CDR3aa: CASSLNWAGTYEQYF

abundance: -
j_gene: TRBJ1-6
d_gene: -
v_gene: TRBV6-6
CDR3nt: TGTGCCAGCAGTTACCCCGCGAGCTCCTATAATTCACCCCTCCACTTT
CDR3aa: CASSYPASSYNSPLHF

abundance: -
j_gene: TRBJ2-3
d_gene: TRBD2
v_gene: TRBV25-1
CDR3nt: TGTGCCAGCAGTGATTACGCGGGGGCGCAGTATTTT
CDR3aa: CASSDYAGAQYF

abundance: -
j_gene: TRBJ1-2
d_gene: TRBD1
v_gene: TRBV9
CDR3nt: TGTGCCAGCAGCGTTCAGGGACAGGGAGCCGGCTACACCTTC
CDR3aa: CASSVQGQGAGYTF

abundance: few
j_gene: TRBJ2-2
d_gene: TRBD2
v_gene: TRBV2
CDR3nt: TGTGCCAGCAGTGCAGGACTAGCGGGACTTTCGAACACCGGGGAGCTGTTTTTT
CDR3aa: CASSAGLAGLSNTGELFF

abundance: -
j_gene: TRBJ2-7
d_gene: -
v_gene: TRBV10-2
CDR3nt: TGCGCCAGCAGTCCTTCCTACGAGCAGTACTTC
CDR3aa: CASSPSYEQYF

abundance: -
j_gene: TRBJ2-5
d_gene: TRBD2
v_gene: TRBV6-5
CDR3nt: TGTGCCAGCAGTTACTCCGGGACTAGCGGCCAAGAGACCCAGTACTTC
CDR3aa: CASSYSGTSGQETQYF

abundance: -
j_gene: TRBJ1-2
d_gene: TRBD1
v_gene: TRBV5-4
CDR3nt: TGTGCCAGCAGCTTGGGGGACAGGGAAAACTATGGCTACACCTTC
CDR3aa: CASSLGDRENYGYTF

abundance: -
j_gene: TRBJ2-7
d_gene: TRBD1
v_gene: TRBV29-1
CDR3nt: TGCAGCGTGTGGAGGGGACAGGGCAACGAGCAGTACTTC
CDR3aa: CSVWRGQGNEQYF

abundance: -
j_gene: TRBJ1-5
d_gene: -
v_gene: TRBV5-1
CDR3nt: TGCGCCAGCATCTCCCAGTTTAGCAATCAGCCCCAGCATTTT
CDR3aa: CASISQFSNQPQHF

abundance: few
j_gene: TRBJ2-1
d_gene: -
v_gene: TRBV2
CDR3nt: TGTGCCAGCAGGCTTCGGACTATCAATGAGCAGTTCTTC
CDR3aa: CASRLRTINEQFF

abundance: -
j_gene: TRBJ2-1
d_gene: TRBD2
v_gene: TRBV7-3
CDR3nt: TGTGCCAGCAGCATCGGGACTAGCGGGGGTAATGAGCAGTTCTTC
CDR3aa: CASSIGTSGGNEQFF

abundance: -
j_gene: TRBJ2-1
d_gene: TRBD2
v_gene: TRBV6-5
CDR3nt: TGTGCCAGCAGTTTGGCGGGGGGGCCGGATGAGCAGTTCTTC
CDR3aa: CASSLAGGPDEQFF

abundance: -
j_gene: TRBJ2-3
d_gene: TRBD2
v_gene: TRBV9
CDR3nt: TGTGCCAGCAGCGTTTTTACTAGCGGGGGGACAGATACGCAGTATTTT
CDR3aa: CASSVFTSGGTDTQYF

abundance: -
j_gene: TRBJ1-4
d_gene: -
v_gene: TRBV7-2
CDR3nt: TGTGCCAGCAGCAGATTAGGAGCAACTAATGAAAAACTGTTTTTT
CDR3aa: CASSRLGATNEKLFF

abundance: -
j_gene: TRBJ1-5
d_gene: -
v_gene: TRBV19
CDR3nt: TGTGCCAGTAGTATCGTCAGGGATAGCAATCAGCCCCAGCATTTT
CDR3aa: CASSIVRDSNQPQHF

abundance: -
j_gene: TRBJ2-7
d_gene: TRBD2
v_gene: TRBV10-3
CDR3nt: TGTGCCATCAGTGAGGGGGTAGCGGGGGGCTACGAGCAGTACTTC
CDR3aa: CAISEGVAGGYEQYF

abundance: -
j_gene: TRBJ1-1
d_gene: -
v_gene: TRBV15
CDR3nt: TGTGCCACCAGCAGGGGCAGGGGTAACACTGAAGCTTTCTTT
CDR3aa: CATSRGRGNTEAFF

abundance: -
j_gene: TRBJ2-7
d_gene: -
v_gene: TRBV11-2
CDR3nt: TGTGCCAGCAGCTTCGGGACAAACTACGAGCAGTACTTC
CDR3aa: CASSFGTNYEQYF

abundance: few
j_gene: TRBJ2-7
d_gene: -
v_gene: TRBV10-1
CDR3nt: TGCGCCAGCTCACCAGGCTTCCTCTCCTACGAGCAGTACTTC
CDR3aa: CASSPGFLSYEQYF

abundance: -
j_gene: TRBJ2-7
d_gene: -
v_gene: TRBV7-3
CDR3nt: TGTGCCAGCAGCCGCTCACAGGCCCACGCCGAGCAGTACTTC
CDR3aa: CASSRSQAHAEQYF

abundance: -
j_gene: TRBJ2-2
d_gene: -
v_gene: TRBV6-5
CDR3nt: TGTGCCGTAAAAAGGGGCGGGGCGGGTACCGGGGAGCTGTTTTTT
CDR3aa: CAVKRGGAGTGELFF

abundance: -
j_gene: TRBJ2-5
d_gene: TRBD1
v_gene: TRBV18
CDR3nt: TGTGCCAGCTCACCCAGGGACAGTGCAGAGACCCAGTACTTC
CDR3aa: CASSPRDSAETQYF

abundance: -
j_gene: TRBJ2-7
d_gene: -
v_gene: TRBV28
CDR3nt: TGTGCCAGCAGTTTATCCACGGGCGAGCAGTACTTC
CDR3aa: CASSLSTGEQYF

abundance: -
j_gene: TRBJ2-1
d_gene: TRBD2
v_gene: TRBV7-3
CDR3nt: TGTGCCAGCAGCTTAGGCCCGGGACTAGCGGGGTCCTACGGCAATGAGCAGTTCTTC
CDR3aa: CASSLGPGLAGSYGNEQFF

abundance: -
j_gene: TRBJ2-7
d_gene: -
v_gene: TRBV30
CDR3nt: TGTGCCTGGAGTCCCAGGGGGGTCTTGGGTCGGGAGCAGTACTTC
CDR3aa: CAWSPRGVLGREQYF

abundance: -
j_gene: TRBJ2-7
d_gene: TRBD2
v_gene: TRBV11-2
CDR3nt: TGTGCCAGTCAATGGACTAGCGGGAATTACGAGCAGTACTTC
CDR3aa: CASQWTSGNYEQYF

abundance: -
j_gene: TRBJ1-5
d_gene: TRBD1
v_gene: TRBV7-3
CDR3nt: TGTGCCAGCAGCAATCCCGACAGGGGGACGGATCAGCCCCAGCATTTT
CDR3aa: CASSNPDRGTDQPQHF

abundance: -
j_gene: TRBJ1-1
d_gene: -
v_gene: TRBV5-4
CDR3nt: TGTGCCAGCAGCTTCCAGACGGGAACTGAAGCTTTCTTT
CDR3aa: CASSFQTGTEAFF

abundance: -
j_gene: TRBJ2-3
d_gene: -
v_gene: TRBV9
CDR3nt: TGTGCCAGCAGCGTGGACACAAGCACAGATACGCAGTATTTT
CDR3aa: CASSVDTSTDTQYF

abundance: -
j_gene: TRBJ1-5
d_gene: -
v_gene: TRBV5-5
CDR3nt: TGTGCCAGCAGCTTGCCCGGGGGCAATCAGCCCCAGCATTTT
CDR3aa: CASSLPGGNQPQHF

abundance: -
j_gene: TRBJ1-5
d_gene: -
v_gene: TRBV15
CDR3nt: TGTGCCACCAGCAGAGAAACAGGGAATCTACGGAATCAGCCCCAGCATTTT
CDR3aa: CATSRETGNLRNQPQHF

abundance: few
j_gene: TRBJ1-5
d_gene: TRBD1
v_gene: TRBV6-7
CDR3nt: TGTGCCATTCAACAGGGGACCAGCAATCAGCCCCAGCATTTT
CDR3aa: CAIQQGTSNQPQHF

abundance: -
j_gene: TRBJ1-1
d_gene: TRBD1
v_gene: TRBV29-1
CDR3nt: TGCAGCGTTGATCGACAGGGGGCGGGTGAAGCTTTCTTT
CDR3aa: CSVDRQGAGEAFF

abundance: -
j_gene: TRBJ2-3
d_gene: TRBD1
v_gene: TRBV10-3
CDR3nt: TGTGCCATCAGAATGACAGGGGAGGATACGCAGTATTTT
CDR3aa: CAIRMTGEDTQYF

abundance: -
j_gene: TRBJ1-3
d_gene: TRBD1
v_gene: TRBV2
CDR3nt: TGTGCCAGCAGTTGGGACAGGGCTGGAAACACCATATATTTT
CDR3aa: CASSWDRAGNTIYF

abundance: once
j_gene: TRBJ1-1
d_gene: -
v_gene: TRBV5-5
CDR3nt: TGTGCCAGCAGCAACTGGCGGGAGAACACTGAAGCTTTCTTT
CDR3aa: CASSNWRENTEAFF

abundance: -
j_gene: TRBJ1-5
d_gene: -
v_gene: TRBV2
CDR3nt: TGTGCCAGCAGTTATGGGGGGCAGCCCCAGCATTTT
CDR3aa: CASSYGGQPQHF

abundance: -
j_gene: TRBJ1-2
d_gene: TRBD1
v_gene: TRBV27
CDR3nt: TGTGCCACCGCCTTGACAGGGGGCTCTTATGGCTACACCTTC
CDR3aa: CATALTGGSYGYTF

abundance: -
j_gene: TRBJ2-2
d_gene: -
v_gene: TRBV12-2
CDR3nt: TGTGCAAGTCGCCCATTCGCTTATCTCTCTCCTGTAGCGAATGCCGGGGAGCTGTTTTTT
CDR3aa: CASRPFAYLSPVANAGELFF

abundance: once
j_gene: TRBJ2-7
d_gene: -
v_gene: TRBV9
CDR3nt: TGTGCCAGCAGCGTAGACGGAGCCTACGAGCAGTACTTC
CDR3aa: CASSVDGAYEQYF

abundance: -
j_gene: TRBJ1-6
d_gene: TRBD1
v_gene: TRBV18
CDR3nt: TGTGCCAGCTCACCAAGAGACAGGGGGTCTAATTCACCCCTCCACTTT
CDR3aa: CASSPRDRGSNSPLHF

abundance: -
j_gene: TRBJ2-5
d_gene: -
v_gene: TRBV28
CDR3nt: TGTGCCAGCAGTCCACTTCGGGGTGTGCAGGAGACCCAGTACTTC
CDR3aa: CASSPLRGVQETQYF

abundance: once
j_gene: TRBJ2-7
d_gene: -
v_gene: TRBV13
CDR3nt: TGTGCCAGCAGCTCAGGGCGGGACTCCTACGAGCAGTACTTC
CDR3aa: CASSSGRDSYEQYF

abundance: -
j_gene: TRBJ2-1
d_gene: -
v_gene: TRBV5-6
CDR3nt: TGTGCCAGCAGCTTGGTAGATGCCAATGAGCAGTTCTTC
CDR3aa: CASSLVDANEQFF

abundance: once
j_gene: TRBJ2-5
d_gene: -
v_gene: TRBV7-7
CDR3nt: TGTGCTAGCAGCTTAGGAGCGCAAGAGACCCAGTACTTC
CDR3aa: CASSLGAQETQYF

abundance: medium-sized
j_gene: TRBJ2-7
d_gene: TRBD1
v_gene: TRBV7-7
CDR3nt: TGTGCCAGCAGCACAGGGGGCGGTAGCTACGAGCAGTACTTC
CDR3aa: CASSTGGGSYEQYF

abundance: few
j_gene: TRBJ2-7
d_gene: TRBD2
v_gene: TRBV4-1
CDR3nt: TGCGCCAGCAGCCTTGCGGGGGACTACGAGCAGTACTTC
CDR3aa: CASSLAGDYEQYF

abundance: -
j_gene: TRBJ1-2
d_gene: -
v_gene: TRBV18
CDR3nt: TGTGCCAGCTCACCACCTCGAAGGGGTATTAACTATGGCTACACCTTC
CDR3aa: CASSPPRRGINYGYTF

abundance: -
j_gene: TRBJ2-5
d_gene: TRBD2
v_gene: TRBV29-1
CDR3nt: TGCAGCGTAGTAGCGGGGTGGGAGACCCAGTACTTC
CDR3aa: CSVVAGWETQYF

abundance: -
j_gene: TRBJ1-1
d_gene: -
v_gene: TRBV19
CDR3nt: TGTGCCAGTAGTATGGAGGGGGGGAGGACTGAAGCTTTCTTT
CDR3aa: CASSMEGGRTEAFF

abundance: -
j_gene: TRBJ2-7
d_gene: TRBD1
v_gene: TRBV5-1
CDR3nt: TGCGCCAGCAGCTACGGAGACAGGGCCGAGCAGTACTTC
CDR3aa: CASSYGDRAEQYF

abundance: -
j_gene: TRBJ1-2
d_gene: -
v_gene: TRBV29-1
CDR3nt: TGCAGCGTTGGAAAACAGCAAAACTATGGCTACACCTTC
CDR3aa: CSVGKQQNYGYTF